This T cell receptor beta chain was obtained from a study of cytomegalovirus exposure and HLA in healthy donors (TCRdb year 2017). Regarding the complete study: According to an earlier analysis of 450 to 650 of the donors, roughly 180 million T cells yielded 90 million to 130 million unique TCR beta sequences and about 300 Gb of sequence data. Roughly 300 gigabases of sequencing data and about 92 million unique TCR sequences made up an early release that covered approximately 700 HLA-typed donors. The genetic ancestry cluster associated with self-reported Caucasian donors included 80% to 90% of the 398 genotyped donors. The aim of the study was to test whether cataloging public T cell receptors could identify signatures of past pathogen exposure. The study profiled the T cell repertoires of approximately 700 subjects by immunosequencing and related them to cytomegalovirus serostatus. A separate validation cohort of about 110 different subjects was used in addition to the 666-subject first cohort. To predict cytomegalovirus infection status, the study brought together high-throughput TCR immunosequencing, statistical association of individual TCRs with disease status, and machine learning. To study patterns of TCR occurrence, a later analysis re-analyzed previously published TCR beta repertoires from under 750 donors and added high-resolution HLA genotyping. Rather than drawing on any new phenotypic data, the later analysis identified candidate immune exposures from TCR beta sequences and the way those sequences occurred across donors. An earlier analysis of approximately 630 of the donors applied high-throughput TCR beta sequencing to assess whether each TCR beta V gene segment acted as functional or pseudogenic. Alongside the repertoire data, information on donor age, sex, ethnicity and CMV serostatus was compiled. A later genetic analysis used genome-wide SNP genotypes for about three fifths of the 666 donors, treating that subset as a discovery cohort. All discovery cohort repertoires had been generated using a single sequencing platform. Both class I and class II loci were covered by HLA typing, at four-digit resolution. The number of typed donors differed by locus: roughly 629-640 for A, B, C, DRB1 and DQB1; 500 to 550 for DQA1; fewer than 610 for DPA1; and some 450 for DPB1. Several DR-DQ haplotypes were handled as single units for association and clustering because linkage in the cohort was strong. On average, around 240,000 unique TCR beta nucleotide sequences were sequenced per donor among a few hundred genotyped donors of the cohort, with 15% to 20% of those sequences being non-productive.

The cohort consisted of fewer than 700 healthy bone marrow donors. At the time of sampling, every cohort member was nominally healthy, though immune exposures that went unrecorded were likely present. The donor was CMV seropositive and belonged to the group of 250 to 300 seropositive cohort members. Every donor gave a peripheral blood sample, and the peripheral blood mononuclear cells from that sample were used for TCR beta sequencing. Genomic DNA extraction from the blood cell samples was performed with the Qiagen DNeasy Blood Extraction Kit. This clone was detected once. What this receptor recognizes is not known. The sample holds no much larger clone one base away, and base qualities are not on file. CDR3 length: 13 amino acids, cysteine to phenylalanine. The sequence is cut down to CDR3 DNA, 39 bases in frame from base 1. In the germline V gene (reference sequence), CDR1 corresponds to SEHNR and CDR2 to FQNEAQ. Trimmed from V: 8 bases; trimmed from J: 5 bases; junction bases lacking a gene match: 7.

Points the paper makes about the study in general: HLA typing was unavailable for some donors at each locus, so association tests used only the typed subset. Because the 87-base-pair reads could not distinguish some IMGT-functional V segments, including TRBV6-2 and TRBV6-3, those segments were excluded. According to a later analysis, TCR association rates differed among HLA loci, with DRB1 alleles showing the most associated TCRs and HLA-C alleles showing the fewest. In vitro tests confirmed that a few of the cytomegalovirus-associated TCR beta chains recognize cytomegalovirus antigens. Correlated functional status among segregating V segments might reflect linkage disequilibrium, but an unknown experimental factor could not be ruled out. The authors suggested that the approach could potentially be generalized to other disease states and immunological phenotypes. In an earlier analysis of some 640 of the donors, most TCR beta V segments were observed in productive rearrangements about 87% or about 30% of the time, broadly matching IMGT annotations. In a later genetic analysis, fewer N-insertions in productive TCRs were reported among donors in an Asian-associated ancestry cluster than the approximately 710-donor mean. Several of the top co-occurrence clusters appeared to be linked to parvovirus B19, influenza, CMV and Epstein-Barr virus, according to a later analysis. Strong co-occurrence of HLA alleles, especially DR and DQ, made assigning TCR associations to individual alleles difficult. Cytomegalovirus status was reported to be diagnosed by the classifier with high specificity and sensitivity in both the original and validation cohorts. Compared with equally common non-associated chains, HLA-associated TCR beta chains in a later analysis were more clonally expanded and had lower generation probabilities. The study listed approximately 150 TCR beta chains as associated with cytomegalovirus. Only TCR beta chains were sequenced in this cohort, and the absence of alpha or paired-chain data limited detectable features. Because counts were too low, roughly 18 rarely observed V segments, including chromosome 9 orphons, were left out of the earlier analysis of 500 to 650 of the donors. A cluster of highly shared sequence variants was judged likely to represent a technical artifact of the sequencing pipeline. In a later analysis, 16,951 TCR beta sequences were associated with specific HLA alleles at a false discovery rate of 0.05. A further reported finding was that TCR beta sequences accurately predicted the HLA-A and HLA-B alleles for most subjects in the first cohort. Most TCR sequences were seen in very few donors, while some public TCRs were found in many individuals. Presence/absence analyses assumed roughly uniform sequencing depth across donors, an assumption that may not hold. Most CMV-associated TCR beta chains appeared to be HLA-restricted in a later analysis, and the HLA associations seemed to be driven largely by CMV exposure. A later genetic analysis associated a missense DCLRE1C variant with V-gene and J-gene trimming of TCR beta chains, and an independent cohort replicated the association. For the cohort, immune exposure information was limited to CMV serostatus.

Library preparation used the immunoSEQ multiplex PCR assay. For the multiplex PCR, a mixture combining 60 forward primers for TCR Vbeta segments and 13 reverse primers for TCR Jbeta segments was used. The CDR3 region of rearranged TCR beta genes was amplified from genomic DNA by a multiplex PCR assay. Amplified TCR beta libraries were sequenced as 87-base-pair reads on the Illumina HiSeq System. In the authors' own workflow: Across the roughly 700 repertoires, a later analysis counted tens of millions of unique TCR beta chains, approximately 12 million of which were shared by at least two donors. Raw reads were error-corrected and collapsed into unique sequences with a nearest-neighbor algorithm that merged closely related sequences to remove PCR and sequencing errors. Alignment of CDR3 sequences to IMGT reference sequences was used to assign V, D and J gene segments. For a sequence to be retained, at least a six-nucleotide match to both a V gene segment and a J gene segment was required. Rearrangements were called productive when the CDR3 lacked stop codons and stayed in frame with V and J; all others were non-productive. CDR3 was defined according to IMGT convention as the region running from the second conserved V-encoded cysteine to the conserved J-encoded phenylalanine. The earlier analysis of about 500 of the donors excluded sequences that lacked an unambiguous match to a single V gene segment. An earlier analysis of fewer than 750 of the donors called V segments functional above 56.7% productive rearrangements and segregating when the between-donor standard deviation exceeded 5%. A statistical classification framework was built for diagnosing cytomegalovirus status from the catalog of TCR beta chain sequences. In a later analysis, V and J genes were assigned by comparing TCR nucleotide sequences against IMGT/GENE-DB human TR gene sequences. In a later analysis, CDR3 sequences and most-parsimonious VDJ recombination scenarios were assigned using the TCRdist pipeline. A later analysis defined each TCR beta chain by its CDR3 amino acid sequence plus V-gene family, and excluded reads lacking a unique V-gene family. As a way to deal with suspected cross-contamination and a sequencing artifact, a later analysis dropped 450 to 600 nucleotide sequences that were highly shared and had low generation probability. A later analysis calculated a clonal expansion index for each public chain from normalized within-repertoire ranks of inferred template counts. In a later analysis, generation probabilities were computed using a VDJ recombination model fitted to out-of-frame rearrangements, and the results were checked against IGoR. A later analysis scored TCR-TCR, TCR-HLA and TCR-CMV co-occurrence with hypergeometric tests, applying a repertoire-size bias correction to TCR pairs. To estimate false discovery rates, a later analysis permuted the HLA or CMV assignments 20 times. In a later analysis, co-occurring TCRs were grouped using DBSCAN, with TCRdist sequence similarity added in when clustering inside HLA-allele-positive subsets. Co-occurrence clustering excluded repertoires with fewer than 30,000 or more than 120,000 public chains, plus five with anomalous nucleotide sharing. TCRdb limited this immuneACCESS table to in-frame rearrangements with V and J called. A share of clones is missing; checked studies link under half to unresolved V genes, and the rest is unexplained. For V, J and clone size, that table is used; D and trimming come from the DNA. The sample table records fewer than 150,000 clones; around 85% of these occur just once. Over 6.5% of the sample belongs to the ten largest clones.

Sequencing was performed on PBMCs. This clonotype originated in a woman aged 25 to 45 in good health and CMV-seropositive. The chain links TRBV7-9 with TRBJ2-3, and TRBD2 matches 7 of the central bases. The CDR3 has the sequence CASVEGGRDTQYF. The DNA is TGTGCCAGCGTGGAGGGCGGGAGAGATACGCAGTATTTT.